The rows below give T cell receptor beta chains drawn from one sample of a study of cytomegalovirus exposure and HLA in healthy donors. TCRdb keeps only in-frame clones here, not all; method: immunoSEQ multiplex PCR. The sample has about 200,000 clones; 70% to 90% are singletons. Source material: PBMCs. The source of these receptors is a man younger than 40 in good health and CMV-seronegative. CDR3s include the opening cysteine and the closing phenylalanine or tryptophan. A D gene is named only where the DNA matches it firmly. Expanded clones get a size class; other rows say once, few or many, or leave the size out.

D,J,length,size,V,DNA,CDR3
.,TRBJ2-2,12,.,TRBV28,TGTGCCAGCAGTTCAGACAGGTTGGAGCTGTTTTTT,CASSSDRLELFF
TRBD1,TRBJ1-2,16,.,TRBV7-8,TGTGCCAGCAGCCCATCTGGAGGACAGGGGGGAAGTGGCTACACCTTC,CASSPSGGQGGSGYTF
TRBD2,TRBJ2-3,14,.,TRBV6-1,TGTGCCAGCACCGGGACTAGGATCACAGATACGCAGTATTTT,CASTGTRITDTQYF
TRBD1,TRBJ1-4,14,.,TRBV7-9,TGTGCCAGCAGCTCGGGACAGGGTATTGAAAAACTGTTTTTT,CASSSGQGIEKLFF
.,TRBJ1-2,13,.,TRBV7-2,TGTGCCAGCAGCTTAGACAGAGGGTATGGCTACACCTTC,CASSLDRGYGYTF
TRBD1,TRBJ2-7,15,once,TRBV7-9,TGTGCCAGCAGCTCGCCGGGACAGGTTCCCTACGAGCAGTACTTC,CASSSPGQVPYEQYF
.,TRBJ1-2,14,.,TRBV5-4,TGTGCCAGCAGCTTGGCCCGCCAGGGTGGAGGCTACACCTTC,CASSLARQGGGYTF
.,TRBJ2-7,12,.,TRBV29-1,TGCAGCGTTGGAGGCTCCTACTACGAGCAGTACTTC,CSVGGSYYEQYF
.,TRBJ1-1,12,.,TRBV27,TGTGCCAGCAGAGGGCCCAGGGATGAAGCTTTCTTT,CASRGPRDEAFF
TRBD1,TRBJ1-1,13,.,TRBV7-9,TGTGCCAGCAGCTCGACAGGGGCCGGGGAAGCTTTCTTT,CASSSTGAGEAFF
.,TRBJ2-5,13,.,TRBV4-1,TGCGCCAGCAGCCAAGAGGGCGCGGAGACCCAGTACTTC,CASSQEGAETQYF
TRBD2,TRBJ2-3,14,.,TRBV5-1,TGCGCCAGCAGTGAAAAACTAGCGCCAGATACGCAGTATTTT,CASSEKLAPDTQYF
.,TRBJ1-6,15,.,TRBV4-2,TGTGCCAGCAGCCAAGTACTCCACGTCAATTCACCCCTCCACTTT,CASSQVLHVNSPLHF
.,TRBJ2-5,14,once,TRBV19,TGTGCCAGTAGTAAAACAGAGGGAACGGAGACCCAGTACTTC,CASSKTEGTETQYF
.,TRBJ2-5,14,once,TRBV6-5,TGTGCCAGCAGTTACTCGAACCGGGGGGAGACCCAGTACTTC,CASSYSNRGETQYF
.,TRBJ1-6,16,.,TRBV27,TGTGCCAGCAGTTCAAACCCTCGAGGATCGAAATCACCCCTCCACTTT,CASSSNPRGSKSPLHF
.,TRBJ2-7,16,few,TRBV28,TGTGCCAGCAGCCTCTACCGGGGACAAATCTCCTACGAGCAGTACTTC,CASSLYRGQISYEQYF
.,TRBJ1-1,13,.,TRBV6-5,TGTGCCAGCAGTTTAGGGGCAGCCCGTGAAGCTTTCTTT,CASSLGAAREAFF
TRBD2,TRBJ2-1,16,.,TRBV9,TGTGCCAGCAGCGTAGGGATAGCGGGGTTCCTCAATGAGCAGTTCTTC,CASSVGIAGFLNEQFF
.,TRBJ1-6,14,.,TRBV6-1,TGTGCCAGCAGTGCACAGGGCTTAAATTCACCCCTCCACTTT,CASSAQGLNSPLHF
.,TRBJ2-7,12,.,TRBV6-5,TGTGCCAGCAGTCACACGCCCCCCGAGCAGTACTTC,CASSHTPPEQYF
.,TRBJ2-6,16,.,TRBV4-1,TGCGCCAGCAGCCAAGAACACCGCTCTGGGGCCAACGTCCTGACTTTC,CASSQEHRSGANVLTF
TRBD1,TRBJ1-1,17,.,TRBV18,TGTGCCAGCTCACTAATTACAGGGGGGCGAGGACACACTGAAGCTTTCTTT,CASSLITGGRGHTEAFF
.,TRBJ2-5,11,.,TRBV7-9,TGTGCCAGCAGCGGCGGCGGGACCCAGTACTTC,CASSGGGTQYF
.,TRBJ2-2,15,.,TRBV4-1,TGCGCCAGCAGCCAAGGACCGGGGAGCACCGGGGAGCTGTTTTTT,CASSQGPGSTGELFF
.,TRBJ1-3,16,once,TRBV25-1,TGTGCCAGCAGTGATTTACGGGAAAGCTCTGGAAACACCATATATTTT,CASSDLRESSGNTIYF
.,TRBJ1-5,14,.,TRBV19,TGTGCCAGTAGTATCAGAGGGGGGGACCAGCCCCAGCATTTT,CASSIRGGDQPQHF
.,TRBJ2-2,16,.,TRBV11-2,TGTGCCAGCAGCTTAGTGAGGGGGTTGAACACCGGGGAGCTGTTTTTT,CASSLVRGLNTGELFF
TRBD1,TRBJ1-1,16,once,TRBV5-1,TGCGCCAGCAAAGGACAGGGGGCTACCGGAGGCACTGAAGCTTTCTTT,CASKGQGATGGTEAFF
.,TRBJ2-1,13,.,TRBV11-2,TGTGCCAGCAGCACCCGGACTGCCAATGAGCAGTTCTTC,CASSTRTANEQFF
.,TRBJ1-2,14,.,TRBV7-8,TGTGCCAGCAGCTTAGACCAAGTTGCGAGGGGCTACACCTTC,CASSLDQVARGYTF
.,TRBJ1-2,12,.,TRBV19,TGTGCCAGTAGCTACGACTCGGGAGGCTACACCTTC,CASSYDSGGYTF
.,TRBJ2-6,15,.,TRBV6-6,TGTGCCAGCAGTCCAAGGGGTGCGGGGGCCAACGTCCTGACTTTC,CASSPRGAGANVLTF
TRBD1,TRBJ1-6,16,.,TRBV7-9,TGTGCCAGCAGCTATTCGTTAGACAGGGCATATTCACCCCTCCACTTT,CASSYSLDRAYSPLHF
TRBD2,TRBJ2-3,16,.,TRBV5-1,TGCGCCAGCAGCTTAGGGACTAGCGGATACACAGATACGCAGTATTTT,CASSLGTSGYTDTQYF
.,TRBJ2-3,10,once,TRBV20-1,TGCAGCGGCTTGGACAAGGTCCAGTATTTT,CSGLDKVQYF
.,TRBJ2-3,13,.,TRBV5-1,TGCGCCAGCAGCTTGAGAGTGGCAGATACGCAGTATTTT,CASSLRVADTQYF
TRBD1,TRBJ1-6,14,.,TRBV7-2,TGTGCCAGCAGCTTGAGGGACAGGTCTTCACCCCTCCACTTT,CASSLRDRSSPLHF
.,TRBJ1-5,11,.,TRBV5-1,TGCGCCAGCAGCTCATATCAGCCCCAGCATTTT,CASSSYQPQHF
.,TRBJ2-2,16,.,TRBV6-7,TGTGCCAGCAGTTACGGGCACAGGGACCAGACCGGGGAGCTGTTTTTT,CASSYGHRDQTGELFF
.,TRBJ2-1,12,.,TRBV29-1,TGCAGCGTTCGTACTAGCAATAATGAGCAGTTCTTC,CSVRTSNNEQFF
TRBD1,TRBJ2-5,16,few,TRBV27,TGTGCCAGCAGTTCTTCAGGGGGCGAGTTAGGAGAGACCCAGTACTTC,CASSSSGGELGETQYF
TRBD2,TRBJ2-1,15,.,TRBV7-9,TGTGCCAGCAGCTCCACGGGACTAGCTACGGGTGAGCAGTTCTTC,CASSSTGLATGEQFF
.,TRBJ1-1,15,.,TRBV25-1,TGTGCCAGCAGTGAATCGGCAGGGTTGAACACTGAAGCTTTCTTT,CASSESAGLNTEAFF
.,TRBJ1-5,14,.,TRBV29-1,TGCAGCGTTGAGACTGGGGCGCCGGGTCAGCCCCAGCATTTT,CSVETGAPGQPQHF
.,TRBJ1-3,14,.,TRBV6-6,TGTGCCAGCAGTTACTCGGCAGGCGGAAACACCATATATTTT,CASSYSAGGNTIYF
.,TRBJ2-1,12,.,TRBV29-1,TGCAGCGCCCGGAGCTCCTACAATGAGCAGTTCTTC,CSARSSYNEQFF